This entry lists 10 T cell receptor beta chains sequenced from one sample in a study of blood T cell repertoires in COVID-19. Profiling relied on immunoSEQ multiplex PCR, and the TCRdb table lists in-frame clones only, not all of them. Of fewer than 350,000 clones listed, around 89% are singletons. The specimen sequenced was peripheral blood. The receptors were sampled from a man aged 40-55 years with acute or convalescent COVID-19.

The chain uses TRBV12-5 and TRBJ1-2, with no clear D. CDR1 and CDR2 from the germline V gene are LGHNT and FRNRAP. This CDR3 has 14 residues. Trimming removed 6 bases at V and 0 bases at J, with 11 bases between. The DNA of the CDR3 is TGTGCTAGTGGCCTCGACACAACTAACTATGGCTACACCTTC. Amino acid sequence: CASGLDTTNYGYTF.

The J gene is TRBJ1-1, the V gene TRBV5-1; TRBD1 might be the D (6 bases). The CDR3 has 14 residues. Looked up from germline, CDR1 is SGHRS and CDR2 is YFSETQ. V was pared by 7 bases and J by 3 bases, with 16 bases between. CDR3 DNA sequence: TGCGCCAGCCACCCACAGGGCTTGTACACTGAAGCTTTCTTT. Amino acids: CASHPQGLYTEAFF.

V is TRBV6-5 and J is TRBJ2-2; unclear D gene. The V end lost 7 bases, the J end lost 6 bases, and 9 bases lay between the germline ends. The germline V gene encodes CDR1 MNHEY and CDR2 SVGAGI. This CDR3 spans 12 amino acids. The CDR3 loop reads CASNLGAGELFF. The CDR3 region has the DNA TGTGCCAGCAACCTAGGAGCCGGGGAGCTGTTTTTT.

The chain combines TRBV6-4 with TRBJ2-3; TRBD2 aligns across 8 bases. Losses at the gene ends were 2 bases for V and 1 base for J; bases not matched to a gene: 5. The CDR3 is 16 residues long. Germline V gene data show CDR1 as MRHNA and CDR2 as SNTAGT. In DNA form, the CDR3 reads TGTGCCAGCAGTGACGAGTGGCGGGGGGGCACAGATACGCAGTATTTT. Its protein product is CASSDEWRGGTDTQYF.

The chain recombines TRBV21-1 with TRBJ1-5. TRBV21-1 is flagged as a pseudogene. The CDR3 has 16 amino acids. The CDR3 coding sequence is TGTGCCAGCACCCGAGGGGGGAGGGGAAGCAATCAGCCCCAGCATTTT. Protein sequence: CASTRGGRGSNQPQHF.

This clone turned up a few times. This chain links TRBV6-5 with TRBJ1-1; D might be TRBD1 (5 bases). Germline assignment: CDR1 MNHEY and CDR2 SVGAGI. The CDR3 has 14 residues. Trimming removed 5 bases from V and 5 bases from J, with 15 bases in between. The CDR3 DNA reads TGTGCCAGCAGTCCCCCGCCCGGGGGAACTGAAGCTTTCTTT. This translates into CASSPPPGGTEAFF.

This rearrangement joins TRBV7-2 to TRBJ1-2, with a tentative D call TRBD1 (5 bases). Trimming left V 5 bases short and J 0 bases short, with 10 bases between. CDR1 SGHTA and CDR2 FQGNSA come from the germline V gene. The CDR3 is 14 amino acids. In DNA form, the CDR3 reads TGTGCCAGCAGCCCATGGGGGGCTAACTATGGCTACACCTTC. As protein: CASSPWGANYGYTF.

This clone was seen a single time. J is TRBJ2-2 and V is TRBV5-1; 8 bases align to TRBD1. CDR1 is SGHRS, CDR2 YFSETQ, per germline. This CDR3 comprises 15 residues. The junction had 5 bases not matched to a gene; V was cut back by 0 bases and J by 7 bases. The CDR3 region has the DNA TGCGCCAGCAGCTTGGGGACAGGGACGCACGGGGAGCTGTTTTTT. Translation: CASSLGTGTHGELFF.

J is TRBJ1-3 and V is TRBV5-1; the match to TRBD1 covers 9 bases. V lost 5 bases, J lost 7 bases, and 7 bases stayed unmatched. This CDR3 comprises 14 residues. Germline lookup yields CDR1 SGHRS and CDR2 YFSETQ. CDR3: CASRTDRGVNTIYF. DNA of the CDR3: TGCGCCAGCAGGACCGACAGGGGGGTGAACACCATATATTTT.

The CDR3 loop reads CATAPGNNQPQHF. The CDR3 DNA reads TGTGCCACCGCTCCAGGAAACAATCAGCCCCAGCATTTT. The gene calls are TRBV24-1 and TRBJ1-5; no reliable D call. V was trimmed by 9 bases and J by 3 bases, leaving 11 bases between them. This CDR3 region has 13 residues. CDR1 and CDR2 (germline): KGHDR, SFDVKD.